This T cell receptor beta chain was obtained from a study of T cells in localized non-small cell lung cancer. Comments on this clone: Its antigen is not known.

This table comes from immunoSEQ multiplex PCR, and its TCRdb copy is limited to in-frame clones, with some not included. The sample includes roughly 18,000 clones, under 85% of them seen just once. Germline CDR1 and CDR2: GTSNPN and SVGIG (reference sequence). The CDR3 spans 13 residues. V lost 3 bases and J lost 7, with 13 bases in between. Whole-study results and caveats: A median of approximately 60 of the top 100 tumor clones appeared in adjacent lung, which was paired and uninvolved. Clonality of T cells reached its maximum in uninvolved adjacent lung, surpassing tumor. Patients showing higher blood T cell density tended to see longer overall survival.

The clonotype originates from a female donor aged 60 or older with stage I lung adenocarcinoma. The rearrangement uses TRBV30 and TRBJ1-5, with D maybe TRBD1 (5 bases). Material: peripheral blood, obtained before any cancer treatment. The CDR3: CAWRSPGGQPQHF. As DNA, the CDR3 is TGTGCCTGGAGATCGCCCGGGGGGCAGCCCCAGCATTTT.